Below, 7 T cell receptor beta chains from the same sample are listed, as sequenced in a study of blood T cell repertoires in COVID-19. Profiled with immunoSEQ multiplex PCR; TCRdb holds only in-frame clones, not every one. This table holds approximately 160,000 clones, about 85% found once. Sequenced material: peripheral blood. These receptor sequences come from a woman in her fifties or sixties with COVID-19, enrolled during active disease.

CDR3 DNA sequence: TGCGCCAGCAGTGAGTCGCTCGGGAACACTGAAGCTTTCTTT. The encoded protein is CASSESLGNTEAFF. The chain employs TRBV10-1 and TRBJ1-1; D gene unclear. In germline, CDR1 is WNHNN, CDR2 SYGVQD (reference sequence). This CDR3 has 14 residues. V was pared by 0 bases and J by 1 base, with 6 bases between.

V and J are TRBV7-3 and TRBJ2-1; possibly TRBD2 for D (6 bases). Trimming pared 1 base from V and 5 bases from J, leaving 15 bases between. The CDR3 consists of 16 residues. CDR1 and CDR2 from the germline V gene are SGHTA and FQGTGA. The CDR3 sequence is CASSLKPGGKNNEQFF. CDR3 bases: TGTGCCAGCAGCTTAAAGCCTGGGGGGAAGAACAATGAGCAGTTCTTC. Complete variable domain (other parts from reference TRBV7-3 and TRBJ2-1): GAGVSQTPSNKVTEKGKYVELRCDPISGHTALYWYRQSLGQGPEFLIYFQGTGAADDSGLPNDRFFAVRPEGSVSTLKIQRTERGDSAVYLCASSLKPGGKNNEQFFGPGTRLTVL.

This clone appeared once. Written as DNA, the CDR3 is TGTGCCAGCAGCCAAGAGAGCGGGGGAGTTCCCTCCTACAATGAGCAGTTCTTC. It is translated as CASSQESGGVPSYNEQFF. The chain combines TRBV4-2 with TRBJ2-1; 8 nucleotides agree with TRBD2. CDR1 is LGHNA and CDR2 is YNFKEQ in the germline V gene. This CDR3 has 18 amino acids. With 0 bases clipped from V and 0 bases from J, the junction kept 7 bases outside the gene matches.

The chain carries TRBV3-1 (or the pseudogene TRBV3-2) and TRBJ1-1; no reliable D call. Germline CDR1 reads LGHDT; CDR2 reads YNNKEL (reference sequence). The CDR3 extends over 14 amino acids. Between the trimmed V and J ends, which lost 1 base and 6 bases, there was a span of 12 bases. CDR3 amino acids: CASSQVTAGSEAFF. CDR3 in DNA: TGTGCCAGCAGCCAAGTCACGGCGGGCTCTGAAGCTTTCTTT.

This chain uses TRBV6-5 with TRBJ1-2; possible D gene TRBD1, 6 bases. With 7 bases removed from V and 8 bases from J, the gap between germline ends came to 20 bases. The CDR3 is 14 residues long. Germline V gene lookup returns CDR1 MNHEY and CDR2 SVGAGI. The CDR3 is CASTPLAGAKGYTF. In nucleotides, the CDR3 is TGTGCCAGCACCCCCCTGGCAGGGGCGAAAGGCTACACCTTC.

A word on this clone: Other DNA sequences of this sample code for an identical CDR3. CDR3 sequence reads: CASSPGTASNQPQHF. The CDR3 DNA is TGTGCCAGCTCACCCGGGACTGCTAGCAATCAGCCCCAGCATTTT. The gene calls are TRBV18 and TRBJ1-5; D possibly corresponds to TRBD1 (5 bases). V gave up 3 bases and J gave up 0 bases, with 9 bases separating them. CDR3 length equals 15 residues. Germline CDR1 is KGHSH and CDR2 is LQKENI.

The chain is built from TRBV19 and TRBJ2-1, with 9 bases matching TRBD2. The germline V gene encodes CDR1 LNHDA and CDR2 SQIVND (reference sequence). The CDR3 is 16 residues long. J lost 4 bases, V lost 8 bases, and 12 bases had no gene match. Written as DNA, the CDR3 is TGTGCCAGTTTCGACGGAGCGGGGGGAAAGTACAATGAGCAGTTCTTC. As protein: CASFDGAGGKYNEQFF.